The 32 T cell receptor beta chains presented below share a single source sample, sequenced in a study of human T cells and chemical hapten exposure. TCRdb re-analysed the RACE reads in MiXCR, keeping a single row per CDR3 protein. The sample lists roughly 380,000 distinct CDR3 sequences, about 5.1% seen once, with approximately 2.8% in the top ten. Documented time point: pre-sensitization, week 0. Treatment defined: therapeutic diphenylcyclopropenone sensitization with weekly scalp DPC. The material sequenced was whole blood, taken in connection with sensitization to the hapten diphenylcyclopropenone (DPC). These receptors came from a woman aged 45-59 years with alopecia areata. Some clones in this sample may be carry-over from other donors' samples.

This clonotype appeared a few times. V and J are TRBV11-2 and TRBJ2-7; TRBD2 matches at 8 bases. CDR1 is SGHAT and CDR2 is FQNNGV in the germline V gene. Trimming cost V 5 bases and J 3 bases; bases outside gene matches: 9. The CDR3 contains 15 residues. Here the CDR3 DNA reads TGTGCCAGCAGCCCTCAAGGCGGGGGGCACTACGAGCAGTACTTC. Its protein product is CASSPQGGGHYEQYF.

Only a few counts were recorded for this clonotype. The chain links TRBV15 to TRBJ2-1; D remains unclear. Trimming cost V 3 bases and J 4 bases, with 4 bases left between them. The CDR3 is 12 residues long. CDR1 and CDR2 from the germline V gene are LNHNV and YYDKDF (reference sequence). CDR3 loop: CATSSTYNEQFF. The CDR3, as DNA: TGTGCCACCAGCAGCACGTACAATGAGCAGTTCTTC.

This clonotype was counted at least ten times. V usage is TRBV29-1 and J usage is TRBJ2-1; TRBD2 matches at 9 bases. CDR1 is SQVTM and CDR2 is ANQGSEA in the germline V gene. CDR3 length: 13 amino acids. After removal of 7 bases from V and 8 bases from J, the junction contained 9 bases not matched to a gene. The CDR3 sequence: CSARAGGSYEQFF. The CDR3, as DNA: TGCAGCGCCAGGGCGGGGGGGAGCTATGAGCAGTTCTTC.

This chain connects TRBV3-1 to TRBJ2-3, with unresolved D. The CDR3 runs to 17 residues. CDR1 and CDR2 from the germline V gene are LGHDT and YNNKEL (reference sequence). The V gene lost 0 bases and the J gene lost 4 bases, with 17 bases spanning the gap. The chain's CDR3 is CASSQDSTGRPPDTQYF. DNA of the CDR3: TGTGCCAGCAGCCAAGATTCGACTGGGCGCCCCCCAGATACGCAGTATTTT.

The chain is built from TRBV12-3 or TRBV12-4 and TRBJ1-4; D not certain. Trimming removed 3 bases from V and 12 bases from J, with 11 bases in between. This CDR3 is built from 12 residues. CDR3 in DNA: TGTGCCAGCAGTTTGCCCGGGGAGGAACTGTTTTTT. Protein sequence: CASSLPGEELFF.

The chain uses TRBV29-1 and TRBJ2-7, with D possibly matching TRBD2 (5 bases). The CDR3 runs to 14 residues. Per germline, CDR1 SQVTM and CDR2 ANQGSEA. Trimming removed 4 bases from V and 5 bases from J, with 18 bases in between. The CDR3 nucleotides read TGCAGCGTTGCAGGACTCGGCACTTCCGACGAGCAGTACTTC. Encoded protein: CSVAGLGTSDEQYF.

This clonotype was detected a few times. J is TRBJ1-4 and V is TRBV21-1. TRBV21-1 is marked as a pseudogene. The CDR3 spans 13 residues. DNA of the CDR3: TGTGCCAGCAGCAAAAACACCGGTGAAAAACTGTTTTTT. The encoded protein is CASSKNTGEKLFF.

The CDR3 spells CASSSILEVWSSYEQYF. DNA of the CDR3: TGTGCCAGCAGCAGTATCCTGGAGGTCTGGAGCTCCTACGAGCAGTACTTC. The gene calls are TRBV7-9 and TRBJ2-7; D is perhaps TRBD2 (5 bases). The CDR3 runs to 17 residues. The germline V gene encodes CDR1 SEHNR and CDR2 FQNEAQ (reference sequence). V lost 5 bases and J lost 0, with 20 bases in between.

This clonotype was recorded at least ten times. The V and J genes are TRBV29-1 and TRBJ1-1, with D tentatively TRBD1 (5 bases). V lost 7 bases and J lost 8, with 17 bases in between. This CDR3 spans 12 amino acids. The germline CDR1 and CDR2 sequences are SQVTM and ANQGSEA. Here the CDR3 DNA reads TGCAGCGCCCCGACAGAAACGGGAGAAGCTTTCTTT. It yields the protein CSAPTETGEAFF.

This clonotype was seen many times. Here the CDR3 DNA reads TGCAGTGCTCATCAACGACAGGGGCGAGGGACTGAAGCTTTCTTT. Translated, it gives CSAHQRQGRGTEAFF. This chain connects TRBV20-1 to TRBJ1-1, with 8 nucleotides matching TRBD1. Germline V gene sequence: CDR1 DFQATT, CDR2 SNEGSKA (reference sequence). After removal of 5 bases from V and 5 bases from J, the junction contained 13 bases not matched to a gene. The CDR3 spans 15 residues.

This clonotype was observed many times. DNA for the CDR3: TGTGCCAGCAGCCTCCAAGGCGGGTCATACGAGCAGTACTTC. Encoded protein: CASSLQGGSYEQYF. This chain links TRBV12-3 or TRBV12-4 with TRBJ2-7, with a tentative D call TRBD2 (5 bases). The CDR3 is 14 residues long. V was cut by 6 bases and J by 4 bases, with 16 bases left in between.

In its sample, this clonotype was seen many times. The V call is TRBV29-1, the J call TRBJ2-7, with TRBD2 as a possible D gene (6 bases). Trimming stripped 4 bases from V and 0 bases from J, with 16 bases between. The CDR3 spans 15 residues. CDR1 is SQVTM, CDR2 ANQGSEA, per germline. The CDR3 coding sequence is TGCAGCGTTGCACAGTCCGGCGGGGCCTCCTACGAGCAGTACTTC. Its protein product is CSVAQSGGASYEQYF.

V and J are TRBV28 and TRBJ2-7, with a weak D call TRBD1 (7 bases). The CDR3 runs 13 residues. Trimming pared 7 bases from V and 6 bases from J, leaving 16 bases between. CDR1 and CDR2 from the germline V gene are MDHEN and SYDVKM. The CDR3 is CASTRQGGSEQYF. Written as DNA, the CDR3 is TGTGCCAGCACCCGACAGGGAGGTAGCGAGCAGTACTTC. The entire variable domain, with the rest obtained from reference TRBV28 and TRBJ2-7, is as follows: DVKVTQSSRYLVKRTGEKVFLECVQDMDHENMFWYRQDPGLGLRLIYFSYDVKMKEKGDIPEGYSVSREKKERFSLILESASTNQTSMYLCASTRQGGSEQYFGPGTRLTVT.

At least ten counts were recorded for this clonotype. The chain carries TRBV18 and TRBJ2-3; the D gene is possibly TRBD1 (5 bases). In germline, CDR1 is KGHSH, CDR2 LQKENI. Trimming cost V 6 bases and J 0 bases, with 16 bases left between them. CDR3 length equals 16 residues. The CDR3 loop is CASSLQAITSTDTQYF. For the CDR3, the DNA is TGTGCCAGCTCGCTACAGGCGATCACTAGCACAGATACGCAGTATTTT. Combining the CDR3 with reference TRBV18 and TRBJ2-3 gives the whole variable domain NAGVMQNPRHLVRRRGQEARLRCSPMKGHSHVYWYRQLPEEGLKFMVYLQKENIIDESGMPKERFSAEFPKEGPSILRIQQVVRGDSAAYFCASSLQAITSTDTQYFGPGTRLTVL.

This clonotype was detected ten times or more. The chain uses TRBV14 and TRBJ2-3; 15 bases align to TRBD2. The CDR3 is 16 amino acids. CDR1 and CDR2 (germline): SGHDN, FVKESK. The V gene end was trimmed by 3 bases and the J gene end by 6 bases; junction bases not matched to a gene: 4. Here the CDR3 reads CASSHRGTSGRDTQYF. The CDR3 region has the DNA TGTGCCAGCAGCCACCGTGGGACTAGCGGGAGGGATACGCAGTATTTT.

The sample holds a few counts of this clonotype. This chain connects TRBV6-2 or TRBV6-3 to TRBJ1-1; D is unresolved. CDR1 is MNHEY, CDR2 SVGEGT, per germline. The CDR3 covers 14 residues. V dropped 2 bases and J dropped 1 base, with 8 bases sitting between them. The CDR3 coding sequence is TGTGCCAGCAGTTACCCTTTAGAGAACACTGAAGCTTTCTTT. Translated: CASSYPLENTEAFF.

This clonotype was counted ten times or more. The rearrangement uses TRBV2 and TRBJ2-5, with D perhaps matching TRBD1 (6 bases). The V gene's germline CDR1 is SNHLY and CDR2 FYNNEI. V was clipped by 5 bases and J by 14 bases, with 15 bases between them. The CDR3 runs to 11 residues. The CDR3 DNA follows: TGTGCCAGCAGTTCTACGACAGGTTCTTACTTC. It specifies CASSSTTGSYF.

The table lists this clonotype with a few counts. The V call is TRBV2, the J call TRBJ1-1, with D possibly TRBD1 on 6 matching bases. V shed 1 base and J shed 8 bases, with 20 bases lying between them. Looked up from germline, CDR1 is SNHLY and CDR2 is FYNNEI. This CDR3 has 16 residues. CDR3 protein: CASSEERAGARVEAFF. The CDR3 DNA sequence: TGTGCCAGCAGTGAAGAAAGGGCAGGGGCTCGAGTGGAAGCTTTCTTT.

The rearrangement joins TRBV5-6 to TRBJ2-7; D is unresolved. The CDR3 contains 12 residues. The V gene lost 4 bases and the J gene lost 2 bases, with 7 bases spanning the gap. Per the germline V gene, CDR1 is SGHDT and CDR2 is YYEEEE. The CDR3 reads CASSGKAYEQYF. The CDR3 nucleotides read TGTGCCAGCAGCGGGAAGGCCTACGAGCAGTACTTC.

This chain uses TRBV24-1 with TRBJ1-1; D unresolved. Trimming took 4 bases from V and 0 from J, leaving 8 bases between them. The CDR3 contains 14 residues. The germline CDR1 and CDR2 sequences are KGHDR and SFDVKD. This CDR3 is CATSDGRLNTEAFF. The CDR3 bases are TGTGCCACCAGTGACGGCCGCTTGAACACTGAAGCTTTCTTT.

This chain uses TRBV5-1 with TRBJ1-1, with D perhaps matching TRBD1 (6 bases). CDR3 size: 17 residues. The germline V gene has CDR1 SGHRS and CDR2 YFSETQ. Trimming pared 1 base from V and 6 bases from J, leaving 22 bases between. CDR3 sequence (DNA): TGCGCCAGCAGCTTGTCCCCGGTGGGTCAGGGGTTTGCTGAAGCTTTCTTT. Protein product: CASSLSPVGQGFAEAFF.

Only a few counts were recorded for this clonotype. The chain recombines TRBV5-1 with TRBJ2-1; weak D call: TRBD1 (6 bases). The length of the CDR3 is 13 residues. Deletions cut 7 bases from V and 10 bases from J, with 18 bases between. Per the germline V gene, CDR1 is SGHRS and CDR2 is YFSETQ. CDR3 loop: CASRSSAGTEQFF. The CDR3 DNA sequence: TGCGCCAGCCGCTCCTCCGCCGGGACAGAGCAGTTCTTC.

The J gene is TRBJ1-1, the V gene TRBV10-3; D ambiguous. Germline-derived CDR1 and CDR2 are ENHRY and SYGVKD. V lost 2 bases to trimming and J lost 1 base, with 11 bases between them. CDR3 length: 15 amino acids. The CDR3 coding sequence is TGTGCCATCAGTGAGATAATTGTTGGGAACACTGAAGCTTTCTTT. This translates into CAISEIIVGNTEAFF.

V is TRBV5-1 and J is TRBJ2-2; no reliable D call. This CDR3 has 17 residues. Germline CDR1 is SGHRS and CDR2 is YFSETQ. The V end was cut by 0 bases, the J end by 0 bases, with 12 bases between. CDR3 amino acids: CASSLEGHSPNTGELFF. The CDR3 region has the DNA TGCGCCAGCAGCTTGGAGGGCCACAGTCCGAACACCGGGGAGCTGTTTTTT.

This clonotype appeared many times. This chain joins TRBV29-1 and TRBJ2-3; possibly TRBD2 for D (6 bases). Looked up from germline, CDR1 is SQVTM and CDR2 is ANQGSEA. This CDR3 region has 15 residues. V lost 0 bases, J lost 2 bases, and 12 bases lay in between. The CDR3 coding sequence is TGCAGCGTTGAAGATCTTAAGCGGGCCACAGATACGCAGTATTTT. Amino acid sequence: CSVEDLKRATDTQYF.

This clonotype was counted a few times. The rearrangement joins TRBV20-1 to TRBJ2-1; 8 nucleotides line up with TRBD2. Germline V lookup: CDR1 DFQATT, CDR2 SNEGSKA (reference sequence). J was trimmed by 13 bases and V by 5 bases; bases with no gene match: 10. This CDR3 contains 12 residues. CDR3 loop: CSARSGGAVQFF. The CDR3, as DNA: TGCAGTGCTCGTTCCGGGGGGGCTGTCCAGTTCTTC.

This clonotype was picked up many times. The chain has TRBV18 and TRBJ2-3; 10 bases line up with TRBD1. The J segment lost 4 bases and the V segment lost 4 bases, leaving 5 bases of the junction unmatched. This CDR3 comprises 15 residues. Germline V gene data show CDR1 as KGHSH and CDR2 as LQKENI. The chain's CDR3 is CASSQGQGSADTQYF. Written as DNA, the CDR3 is TGTGCCAGCTCACAGGGACAGGGGAGTGCAGATACGCAGTATTTT. The whole variable domain, remainder taken from reference TRBV18 and TRBJ2-3, is NAGVMQNPRHLVRRRGQEARLRCSPMKGHSHVYWYRQLPEEGLKFMVYLQKENIIDESGMPKERFSAEFPKEGPSILRIQQVVRGDSAAYFCASSQGQGSADTQYFGPGTRLTVL.

The V call is TRBV27, the J call TRBJ1-1; D is unclear. The V gene's germline CDR1 is MNHEY and CDR2 SMNVEV (reference sequence). CDR3 length: 13 residues. Between the trimmed V and J ends, which lost 1 base and 3 bases, there was a span of 6 bases. The CDR3 coding sequence is TGTGCCAGCAGTTTATTAGGCGACACTGAAGCTTTCTTT. This translates into CASSLLGDTEAFF.

Many counts were recorded for this clonotype. The V and J genes are TRBV28 and TRBJ2-1; unclear D gene. The ends were cut back, 8 bases at V and 9 bases at J, with 14 bases in the middle. The length of the CDR3 is 12 residues. CDR1 and CDR2 (germline): MDHEN, SYDVKM. The CDR3 coding sequence is TGTGCCAGCGTCAGCACTCCTGGTGAGCAGTTCTTC. This encodes CASVSTPGEQFF.

This chain uses TRBV6-5 with TRBJ1-1, with no clear D. The germline V and J ends were trimmed by 4 bases and 2 bases, with 11 bases remaining between them. The germline gives CDR1 MNHEY, CDR2 SVGAGI. The CDR3 covers 14 residues. CDR3 in DNA: TGTGCCAGCAGTTGGGCCGGAGCCAACACTGAAGCTTTCTTT. This gives the protein CASSWAGANTEAFF.

This clonotype was detected only a few times. The chain carries TRBV7-2 and TRBJ1-1; no firm D call. Trimming pared 1 base from V and 5 bases from J, leaving 8 bases between. CDR1 SGHTA and CDR2 FQGNSA come from the germline V gene. The CDR3 has 13 residues. The CDR3 sequence is CASSLGVRTEAFF. The CDR3 bases are TGTGCCAGCAGCTTAGGGGTAAGGACTGAAGCTTTCTTT.

This clonotype was seen at least ten times. The chain uses TRBV12-3 or TRBV12-4 and TRBJ2-6; D may correspond to TRBD1 or TRBD2 (5 bases each). V shed 2 bases and J shed 4 bases, with 12 bases lying between them. The CDR3 runs 16 residues. The CDR3 nucleotides are TGTGCCAGCAGTTTAATGAGGGGATCAGGGGCCAACGTCCTGACTTTC. Protein: CASSLMRGSGANVLTF.